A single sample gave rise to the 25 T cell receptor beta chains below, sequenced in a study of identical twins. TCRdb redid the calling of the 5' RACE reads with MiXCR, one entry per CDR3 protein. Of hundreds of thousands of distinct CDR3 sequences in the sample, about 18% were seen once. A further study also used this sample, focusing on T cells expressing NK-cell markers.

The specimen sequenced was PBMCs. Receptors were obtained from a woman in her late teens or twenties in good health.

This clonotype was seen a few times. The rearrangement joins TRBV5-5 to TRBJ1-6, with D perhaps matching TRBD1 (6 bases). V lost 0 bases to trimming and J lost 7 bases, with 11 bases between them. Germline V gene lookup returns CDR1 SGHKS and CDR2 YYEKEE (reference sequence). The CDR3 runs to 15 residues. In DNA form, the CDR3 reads TGTGCCAGCAGCTTGGCTAGCAGGGGAAATTCACCCCTCCACTTT. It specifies CASSLASRGNSPLHF.

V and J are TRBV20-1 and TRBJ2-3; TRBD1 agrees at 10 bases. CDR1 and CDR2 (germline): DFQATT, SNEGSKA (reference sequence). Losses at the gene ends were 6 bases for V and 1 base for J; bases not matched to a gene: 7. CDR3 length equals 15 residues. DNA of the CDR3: TGCAGTGCGCCTTGGACAGGGGGGCGCACAGATACGCAGTATTTT. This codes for CSAPWTGGRTDTQYF.

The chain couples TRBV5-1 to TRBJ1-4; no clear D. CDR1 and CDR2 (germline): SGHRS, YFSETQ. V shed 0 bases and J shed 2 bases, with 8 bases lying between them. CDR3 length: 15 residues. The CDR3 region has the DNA TGCGCCAGCAGCTTGGACGGAGGGACTAATGAAAAACTGTTTTTT. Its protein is CASSLDGGTNEKLFF.

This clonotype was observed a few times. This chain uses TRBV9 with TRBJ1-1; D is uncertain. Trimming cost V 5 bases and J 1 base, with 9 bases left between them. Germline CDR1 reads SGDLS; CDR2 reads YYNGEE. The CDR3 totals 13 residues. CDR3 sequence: CASSREWNTEAFF. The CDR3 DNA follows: TGTGCCAGCAGTCGGGAATGGAACACTGAAGCTTTCTTT.

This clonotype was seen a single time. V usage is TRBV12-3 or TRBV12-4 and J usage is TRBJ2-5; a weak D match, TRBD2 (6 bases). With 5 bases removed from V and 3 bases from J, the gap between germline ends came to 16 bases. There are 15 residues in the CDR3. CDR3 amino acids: CASSGNGGGEETQYF. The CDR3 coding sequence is TGTGCCAGCAGTGGCAACGGGGGTGGGGAAGAGACCCAGTACTTC.

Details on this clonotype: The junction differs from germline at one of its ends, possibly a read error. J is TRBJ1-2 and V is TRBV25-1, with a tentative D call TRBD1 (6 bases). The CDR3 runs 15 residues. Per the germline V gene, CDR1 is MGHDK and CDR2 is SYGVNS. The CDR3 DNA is TGTGCCAGCTGTGATCCTGGGACACGAAACTATGGCTACACCTTC. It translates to CASCDPGTRNYGYTF.

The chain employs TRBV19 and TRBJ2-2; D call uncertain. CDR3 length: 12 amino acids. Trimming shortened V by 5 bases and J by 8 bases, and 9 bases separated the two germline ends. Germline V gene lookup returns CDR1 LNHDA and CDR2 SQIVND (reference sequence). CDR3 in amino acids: CASSPTRGELFF. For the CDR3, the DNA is TGTGCCAGTAGTCCGACACGGGGGGAGCTGTTTTTT.

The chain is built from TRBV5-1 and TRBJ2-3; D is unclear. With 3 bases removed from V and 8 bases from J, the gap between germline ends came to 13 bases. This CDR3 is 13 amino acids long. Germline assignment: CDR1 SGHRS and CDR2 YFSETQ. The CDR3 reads CASSSGDWVTQYF. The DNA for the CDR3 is TGCGCCAGCAGCTCTGGGGATTGGGTTACGCAGTATTTT.

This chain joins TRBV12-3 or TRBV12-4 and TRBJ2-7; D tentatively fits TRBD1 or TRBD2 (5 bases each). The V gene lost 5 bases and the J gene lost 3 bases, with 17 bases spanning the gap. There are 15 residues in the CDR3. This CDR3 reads CASSLTNRDDYEQYF. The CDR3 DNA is TGTGCCAGCAGTCTGACAAACCGGGACGACTACGAGCAGTACTTC.

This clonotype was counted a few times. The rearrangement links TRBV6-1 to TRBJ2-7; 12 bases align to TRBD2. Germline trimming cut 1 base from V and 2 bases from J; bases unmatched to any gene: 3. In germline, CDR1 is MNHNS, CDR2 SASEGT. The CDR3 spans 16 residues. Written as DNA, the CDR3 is TGTGCCAGCAGTGAAGGACCTAGCGGGGGGGCCTACGAGCAGTACTTC. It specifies CASSEGPSGGAYEQYF.

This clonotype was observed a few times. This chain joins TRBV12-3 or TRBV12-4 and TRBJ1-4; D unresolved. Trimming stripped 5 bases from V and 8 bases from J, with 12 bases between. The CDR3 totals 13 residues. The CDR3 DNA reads TGTGCCAGCAGTGTTGGACGGACCGAAAAACTGTTTTTT. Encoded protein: CASSVGRTEKLFF.

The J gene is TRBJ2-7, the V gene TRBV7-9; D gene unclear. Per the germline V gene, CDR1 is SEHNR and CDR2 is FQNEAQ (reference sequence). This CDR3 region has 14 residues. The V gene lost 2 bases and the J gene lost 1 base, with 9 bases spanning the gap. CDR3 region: CASSLPQESYEQYF. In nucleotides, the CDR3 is TGTGCCAGCAGCTTACCCCAAGAGTCCTACGAGCAGTACTTC.

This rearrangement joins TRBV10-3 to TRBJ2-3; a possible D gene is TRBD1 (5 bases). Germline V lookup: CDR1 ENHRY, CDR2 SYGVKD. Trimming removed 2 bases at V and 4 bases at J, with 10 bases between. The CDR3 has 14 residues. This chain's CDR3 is CAISEPKGPDTQYF. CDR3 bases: TGTGCCATCAGTGAGCCCAAGGGGCCAGATACGCAGTATTTT.

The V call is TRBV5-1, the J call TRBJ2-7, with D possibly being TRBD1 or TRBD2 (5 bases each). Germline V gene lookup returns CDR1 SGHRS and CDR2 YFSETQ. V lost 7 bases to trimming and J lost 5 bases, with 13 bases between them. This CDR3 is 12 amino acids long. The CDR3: CASLGERHEQYF. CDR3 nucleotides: TGCGCCAGCTTAGGGGAGCGGCACGAGCAGTACTTC.

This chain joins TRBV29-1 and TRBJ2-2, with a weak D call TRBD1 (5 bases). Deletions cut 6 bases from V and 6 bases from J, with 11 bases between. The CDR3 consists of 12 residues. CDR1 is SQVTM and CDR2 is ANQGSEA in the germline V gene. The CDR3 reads CSVASGPGELFF. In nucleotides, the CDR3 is TGCAGCGTCGCATCAGGGCCCGGGGAGCTGTTTTTT.

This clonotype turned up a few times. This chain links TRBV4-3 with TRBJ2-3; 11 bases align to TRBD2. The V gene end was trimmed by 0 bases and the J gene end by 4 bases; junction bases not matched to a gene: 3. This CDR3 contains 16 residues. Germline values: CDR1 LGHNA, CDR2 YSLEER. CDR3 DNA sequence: TGCGCCAGCAGCCAAGAGACTAGCGGGAACCCAGATACGCAGTATTTT. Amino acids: CASSQETSGNPDTQYF.

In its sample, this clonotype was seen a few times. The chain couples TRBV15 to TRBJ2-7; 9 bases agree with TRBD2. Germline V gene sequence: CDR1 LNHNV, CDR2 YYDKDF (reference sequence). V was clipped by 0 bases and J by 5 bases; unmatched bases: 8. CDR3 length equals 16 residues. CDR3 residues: CATSRERSSGNHEQYF. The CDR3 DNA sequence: TGTGCCACCAGCAGAGAACGGTCTAGCGGGAACCACGAGCAGTACTTC.

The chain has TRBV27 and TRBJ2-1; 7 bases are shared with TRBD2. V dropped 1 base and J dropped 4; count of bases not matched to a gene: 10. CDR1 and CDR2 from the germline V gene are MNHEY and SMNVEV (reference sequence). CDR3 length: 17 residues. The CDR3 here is CASSLLVGASGYNEQFF. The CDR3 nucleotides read TGTGCCAGCAGTTTATTAGTGGGCGCTAGCGGTTACAATGAGCAGTTCTTC.

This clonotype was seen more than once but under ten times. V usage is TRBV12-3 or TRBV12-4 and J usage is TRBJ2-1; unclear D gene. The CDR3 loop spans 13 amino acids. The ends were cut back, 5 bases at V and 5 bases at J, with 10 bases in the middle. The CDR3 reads CASSRSRHNEQFF. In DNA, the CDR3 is TGTGCCAGCAGTCGGAGTCGTCACAATGAGCAGTTCTTC.

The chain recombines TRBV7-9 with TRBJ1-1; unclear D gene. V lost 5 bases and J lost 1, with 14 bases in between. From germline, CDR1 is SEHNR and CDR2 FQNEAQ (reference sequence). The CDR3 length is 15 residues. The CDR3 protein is CASSRFLERNTEAFF. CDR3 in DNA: TGTGCCAGCAGCCGCTTTTTAGAAAGGAACACTGAAGCTTTCTTT.

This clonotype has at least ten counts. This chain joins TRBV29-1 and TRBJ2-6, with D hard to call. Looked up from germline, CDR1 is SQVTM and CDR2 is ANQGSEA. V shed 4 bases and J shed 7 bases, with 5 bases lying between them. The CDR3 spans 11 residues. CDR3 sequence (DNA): TGCAGCGTTGTGGTAGCCAACGTCCTGACTTTC. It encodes CSVVVANVLTF.

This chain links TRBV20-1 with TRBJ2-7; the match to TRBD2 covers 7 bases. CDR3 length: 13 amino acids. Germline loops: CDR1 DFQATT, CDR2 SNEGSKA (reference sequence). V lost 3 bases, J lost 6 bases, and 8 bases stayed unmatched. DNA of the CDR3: TGCAGTGCTAGGCGGGAGCCACGGGGCGAGCAGTACTTC. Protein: CSARREPRGEQYF.

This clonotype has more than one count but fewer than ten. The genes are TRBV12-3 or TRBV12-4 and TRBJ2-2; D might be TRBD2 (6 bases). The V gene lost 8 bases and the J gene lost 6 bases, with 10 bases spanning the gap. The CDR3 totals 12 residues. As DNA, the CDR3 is TGTGCCAGCGGAACGGGGGCCGGGGAGCTGTTTTTT. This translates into CASGTGAGELFF.

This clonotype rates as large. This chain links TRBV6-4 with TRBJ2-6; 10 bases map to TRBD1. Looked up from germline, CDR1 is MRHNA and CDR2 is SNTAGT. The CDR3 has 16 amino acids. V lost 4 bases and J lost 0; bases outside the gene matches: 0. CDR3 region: CASSGTGGSGANVLTF. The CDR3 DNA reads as TGTGCCAGCAGTGGGACAGGGGGCTCTGGGGCCAACGTCCTGACTTTC.

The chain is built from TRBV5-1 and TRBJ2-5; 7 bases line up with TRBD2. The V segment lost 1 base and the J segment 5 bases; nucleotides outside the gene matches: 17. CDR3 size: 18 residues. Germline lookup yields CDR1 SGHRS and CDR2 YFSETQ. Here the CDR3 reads CASSLWRKRGPRMETQYF. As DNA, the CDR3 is TGCGCCAGCAGCTTGTGGAGGAAGCGGGGACCTCGGATGGAGACCCAGTACTTC. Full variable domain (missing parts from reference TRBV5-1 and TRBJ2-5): KAGVTQTPRYLIKTRGQQVTLSCSPISGHRSVSWYQQTPGQGLQFLFEYFSETQRNKGNFPGRFSGRQFSNSRSEMNVSTLELGDSALYLCASSLWRKRGPRMETQYFGPGTRLLVL.